The text below deals with one T cell receptor beta chain. This sample was taken from a study of blood T cell repertoires in COVID-19. Study-wide context: COVID-19 samples, acute and convalescent, were from the United States, Italy and Spain.

Trimming left V 1 base short and J 2 bases short, with 14 bases between. The CDR3 runs to 16 residues. Per the germline V gene, CDR1 is SGHRS and CDR2 is YFSETQ. Data came from immunoSEQ multiplex PCR; TCRdb stores just in-frame clones and leaves some out. Of approximately 230,000 clones in the sample, roughly 84% were seen once. The sample was peripheral blood. The chain uses TRBV5-1 and TRBJ2-3, with a weak D call TRBD2 (6 bases). This sequence was found in a middle-aged woman with active or convalescent COVID-19. The CDR3 sequence is CASSLLIGGSTDTQYF. In DNA form, the CDR3 reads TGCGCCAGCAGCTTGCTTATCGGGGGATCCACAGATACGCAGTATTTT.